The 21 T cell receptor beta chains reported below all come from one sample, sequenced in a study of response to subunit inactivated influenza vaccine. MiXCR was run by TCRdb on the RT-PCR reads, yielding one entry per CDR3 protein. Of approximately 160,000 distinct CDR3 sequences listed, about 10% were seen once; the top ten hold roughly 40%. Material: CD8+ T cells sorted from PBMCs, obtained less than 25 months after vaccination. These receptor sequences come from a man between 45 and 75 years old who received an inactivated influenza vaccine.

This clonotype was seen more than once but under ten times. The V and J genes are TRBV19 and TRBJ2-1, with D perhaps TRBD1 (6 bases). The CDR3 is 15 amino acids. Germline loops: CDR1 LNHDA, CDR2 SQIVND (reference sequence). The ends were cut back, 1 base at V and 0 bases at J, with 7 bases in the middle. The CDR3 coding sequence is TGTGCCAGTAGTATAGGGACAGCCTCCTACAATGAGCAGTTCTTC. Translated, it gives CASSIGTASYNEQFF.

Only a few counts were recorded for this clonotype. CDR3 bases: TGTGCCAGCAGTCTCCTCTCTCTAGGTGGGAACACCGGGGAGCTGTTTTTT. This codes for CASSLLSLGGNTGELFF. The V call is TRBV28, the J call TRBJ2-2; D is uncertain. The germline V gene encodes CDR1 MDHEN and CDR2 SYDVKM. The ends were cut back, 5 bases at V and 1 base at J, with 17 bases in the middle. The CDR3 contains 17 residues.

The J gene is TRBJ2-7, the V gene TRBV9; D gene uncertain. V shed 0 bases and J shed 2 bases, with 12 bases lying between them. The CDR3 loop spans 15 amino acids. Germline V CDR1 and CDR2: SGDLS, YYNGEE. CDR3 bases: TGTGCCAGCAGCGTAGGCAGCTCACCCACCTACGAGCAGTACTTC. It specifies CASSVGSSPTYEQYF.

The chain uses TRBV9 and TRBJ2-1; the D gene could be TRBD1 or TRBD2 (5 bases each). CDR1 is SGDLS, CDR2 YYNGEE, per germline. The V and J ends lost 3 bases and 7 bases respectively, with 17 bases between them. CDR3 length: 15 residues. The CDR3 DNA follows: TGTGCCAGCAGCGAGGGGAGACGGCTTTCGAATGAGCAGTTCTTC. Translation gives CASSEGRRLSNEQFF.

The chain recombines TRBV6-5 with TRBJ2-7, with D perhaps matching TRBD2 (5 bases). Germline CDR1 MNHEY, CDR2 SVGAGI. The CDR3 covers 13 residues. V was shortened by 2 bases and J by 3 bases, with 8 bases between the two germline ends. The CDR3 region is CASSYRSGYEQYF. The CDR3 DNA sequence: TGTGCCAGCAGTTACCGGAGCGGCTACGAGCAGTACTTC.

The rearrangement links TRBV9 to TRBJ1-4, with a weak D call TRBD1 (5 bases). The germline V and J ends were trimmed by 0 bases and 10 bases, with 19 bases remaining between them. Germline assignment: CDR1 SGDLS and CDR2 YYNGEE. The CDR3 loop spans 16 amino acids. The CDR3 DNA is TGTGCCAGCAGCGTAGGGATTGGCGACAGCGGGGCAAAACTGTTTTTT. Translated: CASSVGIGDSGAKLFF.

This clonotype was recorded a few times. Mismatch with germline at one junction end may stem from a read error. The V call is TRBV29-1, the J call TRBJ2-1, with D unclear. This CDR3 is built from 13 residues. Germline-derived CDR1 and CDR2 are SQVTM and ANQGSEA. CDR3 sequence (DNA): TGCAGCGTTCAAGAGGACGGCTACAATGAGCAGTTCTTC. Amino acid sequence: CSVQEDGYNEQFF.

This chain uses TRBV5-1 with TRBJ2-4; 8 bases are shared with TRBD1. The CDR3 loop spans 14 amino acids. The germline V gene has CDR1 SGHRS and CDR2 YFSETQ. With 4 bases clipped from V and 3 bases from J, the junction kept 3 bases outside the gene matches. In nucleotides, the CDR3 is TGCGCCAGCAGCCCCACAGGGGGCAAAAACATTCAGTACTTC. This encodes CASSPTGGKNIQYF.

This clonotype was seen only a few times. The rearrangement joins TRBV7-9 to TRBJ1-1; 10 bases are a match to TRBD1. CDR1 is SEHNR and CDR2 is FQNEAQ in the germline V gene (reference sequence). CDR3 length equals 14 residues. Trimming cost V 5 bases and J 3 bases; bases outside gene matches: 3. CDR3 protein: CASSRQGAYTEAFF. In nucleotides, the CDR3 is TGTGCCAGCAGCAGACAGGGGGCGTACACTGAAGCTTTCTTT.

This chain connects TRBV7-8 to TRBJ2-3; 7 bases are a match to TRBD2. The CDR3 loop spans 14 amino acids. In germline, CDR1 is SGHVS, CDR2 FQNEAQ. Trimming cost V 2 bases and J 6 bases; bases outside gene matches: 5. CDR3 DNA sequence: TGTGCCAGCAGCTTAAGACTAGCTGTGGATACGCAGTATTTT. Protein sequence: CASSLRLAVDTQYF.

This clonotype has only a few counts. The CDR3 DNA is TGTGCCAGCAGCTTAGCCAGGCTTGTGTACGAGCAGTACTTC. This gives the protein CASSLARLVYEQYF. This chain joins TRBV11-2 and TRBJ2-7, with no clear D. With 1 base removed from V and 4 bases from J, the gap between germline ends came to 11 bases. The germline V gene has CDR1 SGHAT and CDR2 FQNNGV. There are 14 residues in the CDR3.

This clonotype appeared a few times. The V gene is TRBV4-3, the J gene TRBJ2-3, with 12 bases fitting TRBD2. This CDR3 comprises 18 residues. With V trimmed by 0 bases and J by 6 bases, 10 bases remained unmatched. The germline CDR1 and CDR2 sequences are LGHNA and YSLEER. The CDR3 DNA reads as TGCGCCAGCAGCCAAGAATCGCTAGCGGGGGGGCCAGGCGATACGCAGTATTTT. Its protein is CASSQESLAGGPGDTQYF.

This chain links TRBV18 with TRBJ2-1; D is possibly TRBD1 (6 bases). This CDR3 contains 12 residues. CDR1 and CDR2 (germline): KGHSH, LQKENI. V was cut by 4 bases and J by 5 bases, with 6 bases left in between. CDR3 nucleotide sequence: TGTGCCAGCTCACACAGGGACAATGAGCAGTTCTTC. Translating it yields CASSHRDNEQFF.

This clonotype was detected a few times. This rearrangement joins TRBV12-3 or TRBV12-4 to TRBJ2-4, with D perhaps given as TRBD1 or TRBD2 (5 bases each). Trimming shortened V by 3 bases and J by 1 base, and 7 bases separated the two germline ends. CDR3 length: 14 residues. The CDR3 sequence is CASSFGGAKNIQYF. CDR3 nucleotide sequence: TGTGCCAGCAGTTTTGGGGGTGCCAAAAACATTCAGTACTTC.

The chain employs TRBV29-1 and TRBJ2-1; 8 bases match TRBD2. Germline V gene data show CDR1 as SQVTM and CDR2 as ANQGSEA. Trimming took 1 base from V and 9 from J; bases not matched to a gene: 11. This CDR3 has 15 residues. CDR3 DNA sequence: TGCAGCGTTGAAGCTGGAAGCGGGAGTGTATCTGAGCAGTTCTTC. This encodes CSVEAGSGSVSEQFF.

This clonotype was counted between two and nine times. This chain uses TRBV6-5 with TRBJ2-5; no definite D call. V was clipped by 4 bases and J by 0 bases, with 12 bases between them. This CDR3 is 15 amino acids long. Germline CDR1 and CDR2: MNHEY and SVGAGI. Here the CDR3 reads CASSFRAAYQETQYF. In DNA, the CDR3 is TGTGCCAGCAGTTTTCGGGCAGCGTACCAAGAGACCCAGTACTTC.

The CDR3 DNA is TGTGCCAGCTCACTTGGGTGGGGGGGCACAGATACGCAGTATTTT. Amino acids: CASSLGWGGTDTQYF. The chain combines TRBV6-1 with TRBJ2-3; maybe TRBD2 (6 bases). This CDR3 spans 15 amino acids. CDR1 MNHNS and CDR2 SASEGT come from the germline V gene. The V gene lost 8 bases and the J gene lost 1 base, with 16 bases spanning the gap.

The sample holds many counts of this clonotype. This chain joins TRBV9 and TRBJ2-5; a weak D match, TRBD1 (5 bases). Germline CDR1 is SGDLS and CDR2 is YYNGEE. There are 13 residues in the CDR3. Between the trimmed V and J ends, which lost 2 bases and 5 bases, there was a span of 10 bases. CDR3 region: CASSVRDGETQYF. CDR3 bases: TGTGCCAGCAGCGTCAGGGATGGGGAGACCCAGTACTTC.

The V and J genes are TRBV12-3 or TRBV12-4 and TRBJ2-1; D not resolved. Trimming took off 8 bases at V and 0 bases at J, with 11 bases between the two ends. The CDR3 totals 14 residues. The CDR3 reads CASSRVSSYNEQFF. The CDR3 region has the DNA TGTGCCAGCTCCCGAGTTAGCTCCTACAATGAGCAGTTCTTC.

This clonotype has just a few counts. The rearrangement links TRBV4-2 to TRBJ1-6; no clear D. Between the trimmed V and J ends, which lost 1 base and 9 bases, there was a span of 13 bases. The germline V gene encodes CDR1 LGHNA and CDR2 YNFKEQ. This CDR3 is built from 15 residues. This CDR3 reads CASSQASASGSPLHF. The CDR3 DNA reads TGTGCCAGCAGCCAAGCGAGTGCCAGCGGTTCACCCCTCCACTTT.

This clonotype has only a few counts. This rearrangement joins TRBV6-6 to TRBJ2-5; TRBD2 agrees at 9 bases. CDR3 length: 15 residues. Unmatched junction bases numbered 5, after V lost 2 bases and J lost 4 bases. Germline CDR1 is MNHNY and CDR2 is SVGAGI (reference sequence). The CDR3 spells CASSYGGGAPETQYF. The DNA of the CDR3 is TGTGCCAGCAGTTACGGCGGGGGGGCCCCAGAGACCCAGTACTTC.